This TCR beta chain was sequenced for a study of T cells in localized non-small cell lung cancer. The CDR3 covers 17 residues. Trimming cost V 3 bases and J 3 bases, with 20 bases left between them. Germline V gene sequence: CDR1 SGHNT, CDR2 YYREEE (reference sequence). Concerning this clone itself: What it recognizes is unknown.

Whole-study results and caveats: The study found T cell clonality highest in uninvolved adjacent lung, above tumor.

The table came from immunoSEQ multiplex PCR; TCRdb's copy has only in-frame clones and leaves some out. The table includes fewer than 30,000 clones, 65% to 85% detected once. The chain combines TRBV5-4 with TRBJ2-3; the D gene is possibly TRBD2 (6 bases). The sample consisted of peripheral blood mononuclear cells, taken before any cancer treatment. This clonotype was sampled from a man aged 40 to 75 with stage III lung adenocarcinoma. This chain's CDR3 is CASSSDYQGFRTDTQYF. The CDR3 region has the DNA TGTGCCAGCAGCTCGGACTATCAGGGCTTTAGGACAGATACGCAGTATTTT.